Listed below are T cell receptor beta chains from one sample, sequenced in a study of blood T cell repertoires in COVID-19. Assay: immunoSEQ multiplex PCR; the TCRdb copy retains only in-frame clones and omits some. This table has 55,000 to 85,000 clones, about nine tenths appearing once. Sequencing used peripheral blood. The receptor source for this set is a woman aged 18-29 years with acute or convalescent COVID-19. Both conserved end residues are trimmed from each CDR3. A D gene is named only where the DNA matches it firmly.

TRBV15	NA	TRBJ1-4	ATSKRLPPADEKLF
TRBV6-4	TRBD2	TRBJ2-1	ASSTGGRNEQF
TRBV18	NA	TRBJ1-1	ASSPGRGENTEAF
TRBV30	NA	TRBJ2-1	AWSATHGGSYNEQF
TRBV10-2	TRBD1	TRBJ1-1	ASRGTGDRSLNTEAF
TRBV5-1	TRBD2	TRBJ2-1	ASSLAETSGDNEQF
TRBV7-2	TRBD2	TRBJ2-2	ASSQRIGLAVTGELF
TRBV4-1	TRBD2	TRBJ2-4	ASSQGVAGGSGDIQY
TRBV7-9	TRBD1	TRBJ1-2	ASSFSDRGNYGYT
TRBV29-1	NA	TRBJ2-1	SVETNEQF
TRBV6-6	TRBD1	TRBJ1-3	ASSLQGDSGNTIY
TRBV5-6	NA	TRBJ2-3	ASSLDVSSTDTQY
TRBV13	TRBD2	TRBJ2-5	ASSMTSTTGAQY
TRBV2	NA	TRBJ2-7	ASRQQGYEQY